Listed here are 21 T cell receptor beta chains from one sample, sequenced in a study of identical twins. TCRdb used MiXCR to reprocess the 5' RACE reads, holding one entry per CDR3 protein. The data show about 520,000 distinct CDR3 sequences, with under 25% seen just once and about 0.91% held by the top ten. This same sample was also part of a study on T cells expressing NK-cell markers.

Specimen: CD4+ T cells sorted from blood. All receptors derive from a woman aged 18-29 years in good health.

This clonotype was observed many times. The CDR3 spells CSARTGGNYGYTF. The CDR3 DNA is TGCAGTGCGCGGACAGGGGGCAACTATGGCTACACCTTC. This rearrangement joins TRBV20-1 to TRBJ1-2, with 11 positions matching TRBD1. The junction had 2 bases not matched to a gene; V was cut back by 6 bases and J by 2 bases. The CDR3 has 13 residues. The germline V gene has CDR1 DFQATT and CDR2 SNEGSKA (reference sequence).

The table lists this clonotype with many counts. Mismatch with germline at one junction end may stem from a read error. This sequence joins TRBV11-3 and TRBJ2-1; D gene unclear. The length of the CDR3 is 13 residues. Germline values: CDR1 SGHNT, CDR2 YENEEA. CDR3 DNA sequence: TGCGCCAGCAGTCTGAACAGAGACAATGAGCAGTTCTTC. Translation gives CASSLNRDNEQFF.

This clonotype was counted only a few times. The chain joins TRBV3-1 to TRBJ2-5, with 15 positions matching TRBD2. CDR1 and CDR2 from the germline V gene are LGHDT and YNNKEL (reference sequence). With V trimmed by 4 bases and J by 5 bases, 11 bases remained unmatched. This CDR3 has 18 residues. The CDR3 bases are TGTGCCAGCAGCCGTGGACTAGCGGGAGGGCATCCTTTTGAGACCCAGTACTTC. Translating it yields CASSRGLAGGHPFETQYF.

This chain joins TRBV18 and TRBJ1-2, with a possible D match to TRBD1 (6 bases). Trimming pared 3 bases from V and 4 bases from J, leaving 12 bases between. Germline CDR1 KGHSH, CDR2 LQKENI. The CDR3 runs to 14 residues. CDR3 sequence: CASSPGQITYGYTF. Written as DNA, the CDR3 is TGTGCCAGCTCACCTGGACAGATAACCTATGGCTACACCTTC.

This clonotype turned up a few times. The chain recombines TRBV7-2 with TRBJ2-7; 7 nucleotides line up with TRBD2. Germline V lookup: CDR1 SGHTA, CDR2 FQGNSA. J was trimmed by 6 bases and V by 2 bases; bases with no gene match: 10. The CDR3 extends over 15 amino acids. Here the CDR3 reads CASSLRSGVAGEQYF. In DNA form, the CDR3 reads TGTGCCAGCAGCTTAAGGAGCGGGGTAGCGGGCGAGCAGTACTTC.

The J gene is TRBJ2-2, the V gene TRBV5-1, with 7 positions matching TRBD1. The CDR3 is made up of 16 amino acids. V trimming: 4 bases; J trimming: 7 bases; junction bases outside the gene matches: 13. Germline V gene lookup returns CDR1 SGHRS and CDR2 YFSETQ. CDR3 region: CASSPQGPRGSGELFF. CDR3 sequence (DNA): TGCGCCAGCAGCCCACAGGGGCCCCGGGGCAGCGGGGAGCTGTTTTTT.

This clonotype was seen at least ten times. The gene calls are TRBV4-3 and TRBJ1-2, with 7 bases aligning to TRBD1. Germline V gene data show CDR1 as LGHNA and CDR2 as YSLEER. V was pared by 1 base and J by 5 bases, with 7 bases of the junction left unmatched. The CDR3 totals 15 residues. The CDR3 here is CASSQGADRAYGYTF. The CDR3 DNA sequence: TGCGCCAGCAGCCAAGGAGCTGACAGGGCGTATGGCTACACCTTC.

This clonotype turned up a few times. This sequence joins TRBV12-3 or TRBV12-4 and TRBJ1-3; D is uncertain. V gave up 2 bases and J gave up 0 bases, with 2 bases separating them. The CDR3 consists of 13 residues. Here the CDR3 DNA reads TGTGCCAGCAGTTTAAACTCTGGAAACACCATATATTTT. Translating it yields CASSLNSGNTIYF.

The J gene is TRBJ2-5, the V gene TRBV11-2; TRBD1 matches 11 bases. Trimming removed 3 bases from V and 5 bases from J; junction bases left unmatched: 8. The CDR3 is made up of 16 amino acids. In germline, CDR1 is SGHAT, CDR2 FQNNGV. The CDR3 nucleotides are TGTGCCAGCAGCTTTGGGGGACAGGGGGGATGGGAGACCCAGTACTTC. Translating it yields CASSFGGQGGWETQYF. The variable domain in full, completed from reference TRBV11-2 and TRBJ2-5, reads EAGVAQSPRYKIIEKRQSVAFWCNPISGHATLYWYQQILGQGPKLLIQFQNNGVVDDSQLPKDRFSAERLKGVDSTLKIQPAKLEDSAVYLCASSFGGQGGWETQYFGPGTRLLVL.

The chain links TRBV7-2 to TRBJ1-1; no clear D. CDR3 length: 12 amino acids. The germline V and J ends were trimmed by 6 bases and 4 bases, with 9 bases remaining between them. Germline loops: CDR1 SGHTA, CDR2 FQGNSA. The CDR3 sequence is CASRTAFTEAFF. In DNA form, the CDR3 reads TGTGCCAGCAGAACGGCCTTCACTGAAGCTTTCTTT.

The chain has TRBV6-5 and TRBJ2-3; no reliable D call. Germline V gene lookup returns CDR1 MNHEY and CDR2 SVGAGI. V was clipped by 1 base and J by 1 base, with 6 bases between them. The CDR3 extends over 14 amino acids. CDR3 sequence reads: CASSYLSGTDTQYF. CDR3 DNA: TGTGCCAGCAGTTACTTGAGTGGCACAGATACGCAGTATTTT.

The rearrangement uses TRBV5-5 and TRBJ1-4; D remains ambiguous. This CDR3 comprises 13 residues. CDR1 is SGHKS and CDR2 is YYEKEE in the germline V gene (reference sequence). V lost 4 bases to trimming and J lost 8 bases, with 12 bases between them. The CDR3 region has the DNA TGTGCCAGCAGCCTGGATGGGGTCGAAAAACTGTTTTTT. Protein product: CASSLDGVEKLFF.

As to this clonotype: A junction end diverges from the germline sequence, so it may reflect a read error. The chain uses TRBV4-1 and TRBJ2-1, with 9 bases lining up with TRBD2. CDR3 size: 16 residues. Germline V gives CDR1 MGHRA, CDR2 YSYEKL. The chain's CDR3 is CASNQMYLAGYNEQFF. DNA for the CDR3: TGCGCCAGCAACCAAATGTATCTAGCGGGGTACAATGAGCAGTTCTTC.

V gene TRBV5-1 combines with J gene TRBJ2-7; 10 positions agree with TRBD1. V lost 3 bases and J lost 3; bases outside the gene matches: 0. CDR1 is SGHRS, CDR2 YFSETQ, per germline. The CDR3 length is 13 residues. For the CDR3, the DNA is TGCGCCAGCAGCTGGACAGGGGGCTACGAGCAGTACTTC. It codes for CASSWTGGYEQYF.

This clonotype has only one observation. The V and J genes are TRBV12-3 or TRBV12-4 and TRBJ1-1, with unresolved D. V lost 2 bases and J lost 5, with 15 bases in between. This CDR3 region has 15 residues. The CDR3: CASSLSVRRRTEAFF. The CDR3 bases are TGTGCCAGCAGTTTATCGGTTCGTAGAAGGACTGAAGCTTTCTTT.

This sequence joins TRBV15 and TRBJ2-3; D may be TRBD1 or TRBD2 (5 bases each). CDR3 length: 16 amino acids. Trimming stripped 4 bases from V and 7 bases from J, with 21 bases between. Per germline, CDR1 LNHNV and CDR2 YYDKDF (reference sequence). For the CDR3, the DNA is TGTGCCACCAGCAAGCCGACGGGACCTTCGCCGTATACGCAGTATTTT. Its protein product is CATSKPTGPSPYTQYF. The variable domain in full, completed from reference TRBV15 and TRBJ2-3, reads DAMVIQNPRYQVTQFGKPVTLSCSQTLNHNVMYWYQQKSSQAPKLLFHYYDKDFNNEADTPDNFQSRRPNTSFCFLDIRSPGLGDTAMYLCATSKPTGPSPYTQYFGPGTRLTVL.

This clonotype has only one observation. The V gene is TRBV10-2, the J gene TRBJ2-5, with D tentatively TRBD2 (5 bases). The CDR3 spans 13 residues. Per the germline V gene, CDR1 is WSHSY and CDR2 is SAAADI. V lost 4 bases to trimming and J lost 5 bases, with 11 bases between them. The CDR3 DNA is TGCGCCAGCAGTGGGCCCGGCGGGGAGACCCAGTACTTC. Protein: CASSGPGGETQYF.

There are a few counts of this clonotype. This rearrangement joins TRBV20-1 to TRBJ2-3; possibly TRBD1 or TRBD2 for D (5 bases each). CDR3 length: 17 residues. With 3 bases removed from V and 4 bases from J, the gap between germline ends came to 23 bases. CDR1 and CDR2 (germline): DFQATT, SNEGSKA (reference sequence). The chain's CDR3 is CSASWRRSARGPDTQYF. CDR3 sequence (DNA): TGCAGTGCTAGTTGGCGGCGTAGCGCCCGGGGCCCAGATACGCAGTATTTT.

In its sample, this clonotype was seen a few times. The V gene is TRBV12-3 or TRBV12-4, the J gene TRBJ1-1; TRBD1 matches 7 bases. CDR3 length: 13 amino acids. Trimming took 8 bases from V and 1 from J; bases not matched to a gene: 4. The CDR3 sequence is CASGQGGNTEAFF. DNA for the CDR3: TGTGCCAGCGGTCAGGGGGGGAACACTGAAGCTTTCTTT.

This clonotype occurred a few times. J is TRBJ2-4 and V is TRBV7-9, with D hard to call. The CDR3 has 14 residues. CDR1 SEHNR and CDR2 FQNEAQ come from the germline V gene (reference sequence). The V end was cut by 4 bases, the J end by 1 base, with 8 bases between. CDR3 in DNA: TGTGCCAGCAGCTCAGGTTACGCCAAAAACATTCAGTACTTC. Translating it yields CASSSGYAKNIQYF.

In this sample, this clonotype turned up a few times. The chain links TRBV20-1 to TRBJ1-1, with D perhaps TRBD1 (5 bases). This CDR3 spans 15 amino acids. Germline V CDR1 and CDR2: DFQATT, SNEGSKA (reference sequence). V gave up 0 bases and J gave up 1 base, with 12 bases separating them. CDR3 nucleotide sequence: TGCAGTGCTAGAGACCCCGGGGGGGAGAACACTGAAGCTTTCTTT. Residues: CSARDPGGENTEAFF.